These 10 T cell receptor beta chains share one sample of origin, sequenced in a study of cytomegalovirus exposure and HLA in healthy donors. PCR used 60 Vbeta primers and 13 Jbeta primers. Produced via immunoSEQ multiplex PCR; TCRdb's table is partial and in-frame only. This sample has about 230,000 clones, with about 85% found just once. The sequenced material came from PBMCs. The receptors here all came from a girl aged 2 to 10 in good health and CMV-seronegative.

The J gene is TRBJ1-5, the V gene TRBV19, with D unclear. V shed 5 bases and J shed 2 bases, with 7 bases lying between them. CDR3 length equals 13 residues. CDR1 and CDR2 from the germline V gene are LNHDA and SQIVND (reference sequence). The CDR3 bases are TGTGCCAGTAGTCACGGGGGCAATCAGCCCCAGCATTTT. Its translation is CASSHGGNQPQHF. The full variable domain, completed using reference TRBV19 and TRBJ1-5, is DGGITQSPKYLFRKEGQNVTLSCEQNLNHDAMYWYRQDPGQGLRLIYYSQIVNDFQKGDIAEGYSVSREKKESFPLTVTSAQKNPTAFYLCASSHGGNQPQHFGDGTRLSIL.

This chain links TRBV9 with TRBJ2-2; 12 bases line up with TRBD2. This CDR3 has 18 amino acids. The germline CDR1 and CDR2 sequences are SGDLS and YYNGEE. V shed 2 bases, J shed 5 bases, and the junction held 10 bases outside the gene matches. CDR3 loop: CASSVRLAGGPGTGELFF. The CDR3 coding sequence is TGTGCCAGCAGCGTCCGCCTAGCGGGGGGGCCGGGTACCGGGGAGCTGTTTTTT.

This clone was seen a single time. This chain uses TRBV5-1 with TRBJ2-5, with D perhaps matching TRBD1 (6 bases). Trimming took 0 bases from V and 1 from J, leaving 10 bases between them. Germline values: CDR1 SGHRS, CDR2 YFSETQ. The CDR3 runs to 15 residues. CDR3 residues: CASSLVTGTQETQYF. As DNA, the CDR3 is TGCGCCAGCAGCTTGGTCACAGGGACCCAAGAGACCCAGTACTTC.

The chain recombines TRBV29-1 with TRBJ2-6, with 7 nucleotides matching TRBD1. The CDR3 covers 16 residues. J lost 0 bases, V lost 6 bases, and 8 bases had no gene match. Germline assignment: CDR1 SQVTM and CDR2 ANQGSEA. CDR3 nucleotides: TGCAGCGTCGGGACAGCGTTTAGCTCTGGGGCCAACGTCCTGACTTTC. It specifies CSVGTAFSSGANVLTF.

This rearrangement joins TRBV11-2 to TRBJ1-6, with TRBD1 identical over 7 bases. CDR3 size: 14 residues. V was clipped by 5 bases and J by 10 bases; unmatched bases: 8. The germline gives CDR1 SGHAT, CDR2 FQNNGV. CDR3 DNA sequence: TGTGCCAGCAGCCACAGGGGATCTGGGTCACCCCTCCACTTT. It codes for CASSHRGSGSPLHF.

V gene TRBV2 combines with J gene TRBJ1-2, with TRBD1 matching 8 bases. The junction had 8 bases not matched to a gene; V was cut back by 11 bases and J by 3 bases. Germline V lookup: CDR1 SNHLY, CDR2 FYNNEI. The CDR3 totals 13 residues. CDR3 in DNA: TGTGCCGGATTCCGGGACAGGTACTATGGCTACACCTTC. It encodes CAGFRDRYYGYTF.

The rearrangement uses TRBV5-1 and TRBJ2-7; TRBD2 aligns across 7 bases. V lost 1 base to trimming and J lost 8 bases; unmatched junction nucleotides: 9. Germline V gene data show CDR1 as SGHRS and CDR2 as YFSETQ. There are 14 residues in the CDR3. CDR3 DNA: TGCGCCAGCAGCTTGACTAGCGTTGGTTGCCAGCAGTACTTC. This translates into CASSLTSVGCQQYF.

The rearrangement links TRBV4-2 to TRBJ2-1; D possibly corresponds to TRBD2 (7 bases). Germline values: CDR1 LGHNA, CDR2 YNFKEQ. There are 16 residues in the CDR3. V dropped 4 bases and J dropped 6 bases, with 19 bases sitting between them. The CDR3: CASSLQREGHSNEQFF. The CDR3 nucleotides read TGTGCCAGCAGCCTCCAAAGGGAGGGACACTCCAATGAGCAGTTCTTC.

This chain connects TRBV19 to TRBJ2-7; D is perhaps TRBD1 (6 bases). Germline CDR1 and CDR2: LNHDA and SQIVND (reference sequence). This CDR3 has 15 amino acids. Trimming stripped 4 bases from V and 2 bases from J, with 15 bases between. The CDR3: CASSRGPDSTYEQYF. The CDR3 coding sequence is TGTGCCAGTAGTAGGGGGCCTGACAGCACCTACGAGCAGTACTTC.

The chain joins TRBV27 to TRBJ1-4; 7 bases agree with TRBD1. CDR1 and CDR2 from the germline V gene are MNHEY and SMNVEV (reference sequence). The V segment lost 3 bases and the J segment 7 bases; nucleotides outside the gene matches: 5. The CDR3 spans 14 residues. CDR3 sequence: CASSFNRGAEKLFF. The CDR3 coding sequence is TGTGCCAGCAGTTTTAACAGGGGAGCTGAAAAACTGTTTTTT. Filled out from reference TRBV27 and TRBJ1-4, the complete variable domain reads EAQVTQNPRYLITVTGKKLTVTCSQNMNHEYMSWYRQDPGLGLRQIYYSMNVEVTDKGDVPEGYKVSRKEKRNFPLILESPSPNQTSLYFCASSFNRGAEKLFFGSGTQLSVL.